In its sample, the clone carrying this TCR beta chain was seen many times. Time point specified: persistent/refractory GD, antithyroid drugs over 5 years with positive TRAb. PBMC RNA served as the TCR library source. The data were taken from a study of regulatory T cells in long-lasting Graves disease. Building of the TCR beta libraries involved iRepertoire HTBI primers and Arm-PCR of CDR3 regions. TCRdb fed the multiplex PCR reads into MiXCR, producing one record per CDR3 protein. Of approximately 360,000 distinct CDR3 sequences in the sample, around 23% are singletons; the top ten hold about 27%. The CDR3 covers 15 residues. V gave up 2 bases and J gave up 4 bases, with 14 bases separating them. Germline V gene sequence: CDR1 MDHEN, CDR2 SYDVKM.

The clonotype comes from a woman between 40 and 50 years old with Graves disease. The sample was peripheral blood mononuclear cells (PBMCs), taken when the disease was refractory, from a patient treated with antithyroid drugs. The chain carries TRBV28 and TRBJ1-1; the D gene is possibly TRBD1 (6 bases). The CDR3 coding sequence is TGTGCCAGCAGTTTACTCGGGGGGCAGGGCACTGAAGCTTTCTTT. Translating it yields CASSLLGGQGTEAFF. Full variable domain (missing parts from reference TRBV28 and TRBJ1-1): DVKVTQSSRYLVKRTGEKVFLECVQDMDHENMFWYRQDPGLGLRLIYFSYDVKMKEKGDIPEGYSVSREKKERFSLILESASTNQTSMYLCASSLLGGQGTEAFFGQGTRLTVV.